This passage covers 31 T cell receptor beta chains from one sample sequenced in a study of T-cell memory formation after mild COVID-19. TCRdb independently ran MiXCR on the 5' RACE reads; one entry per CDR3 protein. This sample has roughly 380,000 distinct CDR3 sequences, with around 30% found just once. The source material was PBMCs or a T cell subset sorted from them (not recorded which). These receptors were taken from an adult woman who had mild COVID-19 (a few samples of this study predate the infection). Cell type and time point are not known.

This clonotype came up a few times. J is TRBJ2-7 and V is TRBV4-3, with D perhaps given as TRBD1 or TRBD2 (5 bases each). V lost 1 base and J lost 5, with 15 bases in between. Per the germline V gene, CDR1 is LGHNA and CDR2 is YSLEER. CDR3 length: 15 residues. This CDR3 reads CASSQGDLVGHEQYF. For the CDR3, the DNA is TGCGCCAGCAGCCAAGGGGACCTAGTGGGGCACGAGCAGTACTTC.

This clonotype was seen a few times. This rearrangement joins TRBV7-9 to TRBJ2-7; D is unresolved. This CDR3 region has 11 residues. The ends were cut back, 7 bases at V and 4 bases at J, with 8 bases in the middle. CDR1 is SEHNR and CDR2 is FQNEAQ in the germline V gene (reference sequence). The CDR3 spells CASTMIYEQYF. In nucleotides, the CDR3 is TGTGCCAGCACGATGATATACGAGCAGTACTTC.

The chain links TRBV12-3 or TRBV12-4 to TRBJ1-5; no clear D. Trimming took 3 bases from V and 5 from J, leaving 8 bases between them. The CDR3 spans 13 residues. CDR3 in amino acids: CASSFGPHQPQHF. The CDR3 nucleotides read TGTGCCAGCAGTTTCGGGCCTCATCAGCCCCAGCATTTT.

The chain is built from TRBV11-3 and TRBJ1-2; the D gene is possibly TRBD1 (5 bases). This CDR3 spans 14 amino acids. Trimming cost V 4 bases and J 8 bases, with 17 bases left between them. Looked up from germline, CDR1 is SGHNT and CDR2 is YENEEA. CDR3 loop: CASSSEGGARGYTF. The DNA for the CDR3 is TGTGCCAGCAGCTCTGAAGGAGGGGCGCGAGGCTACACCTTC.

The chain combines TRBV12-3 or TRBV12-4 with TRBJ1-6; possibly TRBD1 for D (5 bases). V was shortened by 7 bases and J by 6 bases, with 16 bases between the two germline ends. This CDR3 has 15 amino acids. The CDR3 loop is CASTTLRQGNSPLHF. Here the CDR3 DNA reads TGTGCCAGCACCACCCTCAGGCAGGGTAATTCACCCCTCCACTTT.

DNA for the CDR3: TGTGCCAGCAGCTTAGTCAGAGGAGAGACCCAGTACTTC. It is translated as CASSLVRGETQYF. This sequence joins TRBV7-6 and TRBJ2-5; no definite D call. Trimming removed 1 base at V and 4 bases at J, with 7 bases between. Germline V CDR1 and CDR2: SGHVS, FNYEAQ. The CDR3 length is 13 residues.

The chain uses TRBV5-1 and TRBJ2-2, with 8 bases that match TRBD1. Trimming at V came to 4 bases and at J to 6 bases, leaving 8 bases not matched to a gene. CDR3 length: 15 residues. The V gene's germline CDR1 is SGHRS and CDR2 YFSETQ. CDR3 region: CASSPDRVNSGELFF. CDR3 bases: TGCGCCAGCAGCCCGGACAGGGTAAACTCCGGGGAGCTGTTTTTT.

This sequence joins TRBV5-6 and TRBJ2-7; D is unresolved. CDR3 size: 15 residues. Germline lookup yields CDR1 SGHDT and CDR2 YYEEEE. V was pared by 5 bases and J by 1 base, with 16 bases between. The DNA of the CDR3 is TGTGCCAGCAGTCTTGGGTGGCAGGCGTCCTACGAGCAGTACTTC. Translated: CASSLGWQASYEQYF.

This clonotype appeared a few times. V usage is TRBV7-2 and J usage is TRBJ1-2; 7 bases agree with TRBD1. The CDR3 contains 13 residues. With V trimmed by 4 bases and J by 8 bases, 7 bases remained unmatched. Germline V gene data show CDR1 as SGHTA and CDR2 as FQGNSA. CDR3 in DNA: TGTGCCAGCAGCTCCGGAGGGGGCAGGGGCTACACCTTC. Protein product: CASSSGGGRGYTF.

J is TRBJ2-1 and V is TRBV7-2; the D is unclear. This CDR3 region has 12 residues. With 2 bases removed from V and 9 bases from J, the gap between germline ends came to 8 bases. CDR1 and CDR2 from the germline V gene are SGHTA and FQGNSA. CDR3 sequence: CASSLSRIEQFF. CDR3 nucleotides: TGTGCCAGCAGCTTAAGTAGGATTGAGCAGTTCTTC.

Turning to this clonotype: Its ends do not fully match the called genes, so a read error is possible. CDR3 sequence (DNA): TGTGCCAGCAGGGAAGCGGGATACACCGGGGAGCTGTTTTTT. It specifies CASREAGYTGELFF. V and J are TRBV2 and TRBJ2-2; 7 bases fit TRBD2. The CDR3 sequence is 14 residues long. Per germline, CDR1 SNHLY and CDR2 FYNNEI.

In its sample, this clonotype was seen a few times. V and J are TRBV29-1 and TRBJ2-1; possible D gene TRBD2, 6 bases. V lost 7 bases and J lost 12, with 28 bases in between. Germline-derived CDR1 and CDR2 are SQVTM and ANQGSEA. The CDR3 runs 15 residues. This CDR3 is CSGRLGSSHLGGQFF. DNA for the CDR3: TGCAGCGGCCGACTCGGGAGCTCTCATCTCGGGGGGCAGTTCTTC.

This clonotype was counted a few times. V is TRBV14 and J is TRBJ2-1, with 8 bases identical to TRBD1. The CDR3 runs 14 residues. Germline CDR1 and CDR2: SGHDN and FVKESK. Trimming took 2 bases from V and 6 from J; bases not matched to a gene: 3. The CDR3 sequence is CASSQQQGGNEQFF. The DNA for the CDR3 is TGTGCCAGCAGCCAACAACAGGGGGGCAATGAGCAGTTCTTC.

This clonotype appeared many times. J is TRBJ2-7 and V is TRBV18; D gene uncertain. Deletions cut 6 bases from V and 4 bases from J, with 10 bases between. The V gene's germline CDR1 is KGHSH and CDR2 LQKENI. The length of the CDR3 is 12 residues. The chain's CDR3 is CASSPEGYEQYF. In nucleotides, the CDR3 is TGTGCCAGCTCTCCCGAAGGTTACGAGCAGTACTTC.

The chain is built from TRBV4-1 and TRBJ2-7; 7 bases map to TRBD1. The CDR3 length is 15 residues. Germline CDR1 MGHRA, CDR2 YSYEKL. J was trimmed by 2 bases and V by 1 base; bases with no gene match: 5. For the CDR3, the DNA is TGCGCCAGCAGCCAAGGGGACAGAAGGACCTACGAGCAGTACTTC. It is translated as CASSQGDRRTYEQYF.

The rearrangement joins TRBV11-3 to TRBJ2-7; D ambiguous. Germline V lookup: CDR1 SGHNT, CDR2 YENEEA. V gave up 5 bases and J gave up 0 bases, with 11 bases separating them. The CDR3 contains 14 residues. The chain's CDR3 is CASSRSEVSYEQYF. In nucleotides, the CDR3 is TGTGCCAGCAGCCGGAGCGAGGTCTCCTACGAGCAGTACTTC.

The table lists this clonotype with a few counts. The J gene is TRBJ2-1, the V gene TRBV30; 14 nucleotides align to TRBD2. The CDR3 has 18 amino acids. V trimming: 1 base; J trimming: 10 bases; junction bases outside the gene matches: 15. Germline assignment: CDR1 GTSNPN and CDR2 SVGIG (reference sequence). This CDR3 reads CAWSEGLTGLAGETEQFF. The CDR3 DNA reads TGTGCCTGGAGTGAGGGTTTAACGGGACTAGCGGGAGAAACAGAGCAGTTCTTC.

This clonotype has a handful of counts. V gene TRBV6-5 combines with J gene TRBJ2-7; D tentatively reads TRBD1 or TRBD2 (6 bases each). Germline CDR1 MNHEY, CDR2 SVGAGI. The CDR3 loop spans 13 amino acids. V was clipped by 9 bases and J by 3 bases, with 15 bases between them. This CDR3 is CASGRGRYYEQYF. CDR3 nucleotides: TGTGCCAGTGGTAGGGGGAGGTACTACGAGCAGTACTTC.

The rearrangement joins TRBV7-2 to TRBJ2-1, with D uncertain. The CDR3 spans 13 residues. Germline CDR1 reads SGHTA; CDR2 reads FQGNSA. V dropped 5 bases and J dropped 5 bases, with 10 bases sitting between them. Written as DNA, the CDR3 is TGTGCCAGCAGCACCTGGATGGACAATGAGCAGTTCTTC. It codes for CASSTWMDNEQFF.

The chain recombines TRBV11-2 with TRBJ2-7; TRBD1 aligns across 7 bases. CDR3 length equals 14 residues. The germline V gene has CDR1 SGHAT and CDR2 FQNNGV. After removal of 4 bases from V and 3 bases from J, the junction contained 6 bases not matched to a gene. The DNA of the CDR3 is TGTGCCAGCAGCTCCGCCGACAGGGTCTACGAGCAGTACTTC. Translating it yields CASSSADRVYEQYF.

This clonotype has only a few counts. This rearrangement joins TRBV12-3 or TRBV12-4 to TRBJ1-2; TRBD1 agrees at 8 bases. Losses at the gene ends were 6 bases for V and 5 bases for J; bases not matched to a gene: 14. The CDR3 length is 16 residues. CDR3 in DNA: TGTGCCAGCAGACAGACCCGGGACAGGAGCAAGTATGGCTACACCTTC. Its protein product is CASRQTRDRSKYGYTF.

The V call is TRBV4-1, the J call TRBJ2-5; D is undetermined. V was pared by 2 bases and J by 1 base, with 20 bases between. The germline gives CDR1 MGHRA, CDR2 YSYEKL. This CDR3 region has 18 residues. The CDR3 spells CASSQWAIRRAVQETQYF. CDR3 DNA sequence: TGCGCCAGCAGCCAATGGGCGATCCGCCGAGCAGTCCAAGAGACCCAGTACTTC.

This rearrangement joins TRBV9 to TRBJ2-1; 9 bases are shared with TRBD1. Unmatched junction bases numbered 14, after V lost 4 bases and J lost 9 bases. The CDR3 totals 16 residues. Germline loops: CDR1 SGDLS, CDR2 YYNGEE. The chain's CDR3 is CASSRTRDRVVGEQFF. The CDR3 nucleotides are TGTGCCAGCAGCCGGACCCGGGACAGGGTTGTAGGTGAGCAGTTCTTC.

The CDR3 sequence is CASSIASGPGEQFF. In nucleotides, the CDR3 is TGTGCCAGCAGCATCGCTAGCGGTCCGGGGGAGCAGTTCTTC. The rearrangement uses TRBV11-2 and TRBJ2-1; 7 bases line up with TRBD2. The germline gives CDR1 SGHAT, CDR2 FQNNGV. CDR3 length: 14 residues. Trimming at V came to 5 bases and at J to 10 bases, leaving 11 bases not matched to a gene.

This clonotype was seen more than once but under ten times. V is TRBV7-8 and J is TRBJ2-7; no firm D call. Germline CDR1 and CDR2: SGHVS and FQNEAQ. Trimming stripped 2 bases from V and 5 bases from J, with 16 bases between. The length of the CDR3 is 15 residues. In nucleotides, the CDR3 is TGTGCCAGCAGCTTATTCAGGTCTTCGTCCCACGAGCAGTACTTC. Translation: CASSLFRSSSHEQYF.

This chain links TRBV7-6 with TRBJ2-7; 10 bases line up with TRBD1. The trim removed 5 bases at V and 5 bases at J, leaving 9 bases unmatched. Looked up from germline, CDR1 is SGHVS and CDR2 is FNYEAQ. There are 15 residues in the CDR3. CDR3 region: CASSIGGTGVNEQYF. CDR3 DNA sequence: TGTGCCAGCAGCATTGGGGGGACAGGGGTCAACGAGCAGTACTTC.

This clonotype has more than one count but fewer than ten. V usage is TRBV9 and J usage is TRBJ2-7; TRBD2 agrees at 7 bases. The CDR3 consists of 15 residues. Germline CDR1 is SGDLS and CDR2 is YYNGEE. The J segment lost 5 bases and the V segment lost 3 bases, leaving 11 bases of the junction unmatched. Here the CDR3 DNA reads TGTGCCAGCAGCGCGCGGGGAGGGACTTTAGACGAGCAGTACTTC. It translates to CASSARGGTLDEQYF. The complete variable domain, with remaining parts taken from reference TRBV9 and TRBJ2-7, reads DSGVTQTPKHLITATGQRVTLRCSPRSGDLSVYWYQQSLDQGLQFLIQYYNGEERAKGNILERFSAQQFPDLHSELNLSSLELGDSALYFCASSARGGTLDEQYFGPGTRLTVT.

A few counts support this clonotype. V and J are TRBV20-1 and TRBJ1-2; TRBD1 matches 8 bases. Germline CDR1 reads DFQATT; CDR2 reads SNEGSKA (reference sequence). Germline trimming cut 5 bases from V and 7 bases from J; bases unmatched to any gene: 21. The CDR3 contains 17 residues. The CDR3 here is CSASTRDRISLSSGYTF. The CDR3 region has the DNA TGCAGTGCTTCTACCCGGGACAGGATATCCCTATCTTCTGGCTACACCTTC.

The chain is built from TRBV12-3 or TRBV12-4 and TRBJ1-4; D remains ambiguous. This CDR3 has 15 residues. The ends were cut back, 5 bases at V and 5 bases at J, with 15 bases in the middle. As DNA, the CDR3 is TGTGCCAGCAGTCCTTCGGGAGCGCCGAATGAAAAACTGTTTTTT. Translated: CASSPSGAPNEKLFF.

This rearrangement joins TRBV7-6 to TRBJ2-3; D not resolved. V lost 4 bases and J 6 bases, leaving 20 bases between the germline ends. Germline-derived CDR1 and CDR2 are SGHVS and FNYEAQ. The CDR3 has 16 residues. CDR3 amino acids: CASSSEAAPSTDTQYF. The DNA for the CDR3 is TGTGCCAGCAGCTCAGAGGCGGCCCCGTCAACGGATACGCAGTATTTT.

A few counts support this clonotype. The chain carries TRBV6-6 and TRBJ2-5; D might be TRBD2 (5 bases). Germline CDR1 and CDR2: MNHNY and SVGAGI (reference sequence). The CDR3 has 15 residues. Trimming took 0 bases from V and 4 from J, leaving 12 bases between them. CDR3 coding DNA: TGTGCCAGCAGTTACTCGGGGAGCTTGGGAGAGACCCAGTACTTC. Translating gives CASSYSGSLGETQYF.